This passage covers 20 T cell receptor beta chains from one sample sequenced in a study of tissue T cells after allogeneic stem cell transplantation. Measured with immunoSEQ multiplex PCR; TCRdb has only the in-frame clones, and not every one. The table includes about 26,000 clones, 91% detected once. The sequenced sample was blood, obtained before transplantation. Source of these receptors: a male donor at least 60 years old who later had graft-versus-host disease after an allogeneic stem cell transplant.

The V and J genes are TRBV3-1 (or the pseudogene TRBV3-2) and TRBJ2-4; no clear D. V shed 0 bases and J shed 9 bases, with 3 bases lying between them. Germline CDR1 reads LGHDT; CDR2 reads YNNKEL (reference sequence). This CDR3 has 11 amino acids. The CDR3 DNA reads as TGTGCCAGCAGCCAAGATGTCATTCAGTACTTC. This codes for CASSQDVIQYF.

The genes are TRBV2 and TRBJ1-1; D not resolved. The germline gives CDR1 SNHLY, CDR2 FYNNEI. V was cut by 3 bases and J by 6 bases, with 11 bases left in between. The CDR3 contains 13 residues. CDR3: CASSDQEIAEAFF. CDR3 in DNA: TGTGCCAGCAGTGATCAAGAGATCGCTGAAGCTTTCTTT.

The sample holds one count of this clone. This sequence joins TRBV7-2 and TRBJ1-3, with a possible D match to TRBD1 (5 bases). Trimming stripped 1 base from V and 3 bases from J, with 7 bases between. Germline V gene lookup returns CDR1 SGHTA and CDR2 FQGNSA. This CDR3 comprises 14 residues. CDR3 protein: CASSLGQRGNTIYF. The CDR3 DNA is TGTGCCAGCAGCTTAGGACAGCGTGGAAACACCATATATTTT.

This chain joins TRBV27 and TRBJ2-2; D ambiguous. The CDR3 is made up of 15 amino acids. The V gene lost 7 bases and the J gene lost 6 bases, with 18 bases spanning the gap. Germline CDR1 reads MNHEY; CDR2 reads SMNVEV (reference sequence). The chain's CDR3 is CASNSRSRFAGELFF. CDR3 bases: TGTGCCAGCAATTCCCGGAGTAGGTTCGCCGGGGAGCTGTTTTTT.

This chain connects TRBV6-5 to TRBJ1-5; the D is unclear. V lost 0 bases, J lost 6 bases, and 12 bases lay in between. The CDR3 is 15 residues long. The germline V gene has CDR1 MNHEY and CDR2 SVGAGI. CDR3 nucleotide sequence: TGTGCCAGCAGTTACTCGGTACCGGCGCGTCAGCCCCAGCATTTT. This sequence encodes CASSYSVPARQPQHF.

This clone was counted between two and nine times. The J gene is TRBJ2-3, the V gene TRBV5-4, with unresolved D. The germline gives CDR1 SGHNT, CDR2 YYREEE (reference sequence). V lost 2 bases, J lost 4 bases, and 11 bases lay in between. The CDR3 totals 14 residues. The CDR3 loop reads CASSLRPSADTQYF. The CDR3 nucleotides read TGTGCCAGCAGCTTAAGGCCGAGTGCAGATACGCAGTATTTT.

The chain carries TRBV9 and TRBJ2-3; tentatively, D is TRBD1 (7 bases). Trimming took 4 bases from V and 4 from J, leaving 13 bases between them. CDR1 SGDLS and CDR2 YYNGEE come from the germline V gene. CDR3 size: 14 residues. CDR3 nucleotides: TGTGCCAGCAGCACACCAGGGGGGCCAGATACGCAGTATTTT. Translated, it gives CASSTPGGPDTQYF.

The genes are TRBV4-1 and TRBJ2-7; D not certain. The germline V gene encodes CDR1 MGHRA and CDR2 YSYEKL. The CDR3 is 14 amino acids. Trimming pared 0 bases from V and 5 bases from J, leaving 11 bases between. CDR3 bases: TGCGCCAGCAGCCAAGAAGTCAGGTTCCACGAGCAGTACTTC. Protein product: CASSQEVRFHEQYF.

This clone was seen only once. The chain has TRBV7-9 and TRBJ1-6, with 7 bases that match TRBD1. The CDR3 consists of 16 residues. V dropped 4 bases and J dropped 4; count of bases not matched to a gene: 7. Germline loops: CDR1 SEHNR, CDR2 FQNEAQ (reference sequence). CDR3 nucleotides: TGTGCCAGCAGCTCGACAGGGCACGTTTATAATTCACCCCTCCACTTT. The encoded protein is CASSSTGHVYNSPLHF.

The V call is TRBV7-2, the J call TRBJ2-1; D is perhaps TRBD2 (7 bases). The CDR3 sequence is 15 residues long. V shed 0 bases and J shed 7 bases, with 13 bases lying between them. CDR1 is SGHTA, CDR2 FQGNSA, per germline. The CDR3 DNA reads TGTGCCAGCAGCTTAGCGGGGGGGCGGGAGAATGAGCAGTTCTTC. It is translated as CASSLAGGRENEQFF.

This chain uses TRBV5-1 with TRBJ2-6, with 12 bases fitting TRBD1. V dropped 3 bases and J dropped 1; count of bases not matched to a gene: 5. Germline CDR1 and CDR2: SGHRS and YFSETQ. The length of the CDR3 is 18 residues. The DNA for the CDR3 is TGCGCCAGCAGCTCGGTGGGACAGGGGGCGTCTGGGGCCAACGTCCTGACTTTC. Its protein product is CASSSVGQGASGANVLTF.

V is TRBV7-8 and J is TRBJ1-1; D remains unclear. The ends were cut back, 1 base at V and 5 bases at J, with 17 bases in the middle. The germline V gene encodes CDR1 SGHVS and CDR2 FQNEAQ. This CDR3 contains 16 residues. As DNA, the CDR3 is TGTGCCAGCAGCTTAGACTATAGGAGGGTCGAGACTGAAGCTTTCTTT. It yields the protein CASSLDYRRVETEAFF.

The rearrangement joins TRBV27 to TRBJ2-5, with D perhaps matching TRBD1 (5 bases). CDR1 and CDR2 from the germline V gene are MNHEY and SMNVEV (reference sequence). CDR3 size: 13 residues. Trimming left V 1 base short and J 5 bases short, with 8 bases between. For the CDR3, the DNA is TGTGCCAGCAGTTTATTGGGGCGGGAGACCCAGTACTTC. Translating it yields CASSLLGRETQYF.

CDR3: CASSQGETQYF. The DNA for the CDR3 is TGTGCCAGCAGTCAGGGAGAGACCCAGTACTTC. The rearrangement links TRBV6-5 to TRBJ2-5, with D tentatively TRBD1 (5 bases). Trimming cost V 5 bases and J 4 bases, with 5 bases left between them. The CDR3 is made up of 11 amino acids. The germline V gene encodes CDR1 MNHEY and CDR2 SVGAGI.

This chain links TRBV19 with TRBJ2-7; 7 positions agree with TRBD1. Germline CDR1 is LNHDA and CDR2 is SQIVND (reference sequence). Losses at the gene ends were 7 bases for V and 3 bases for J; bases not matched to a gene: 6. This CDR3 comprises 13 residues. CDR3 residues: CASTQQGIYEQYF. In nucleotides, the CDR3 is TGTGCCAGTACTCAACAGGGGATCTACGAGCAGTACTTC.

The chain carries TRBV11-3 and TRBJ2-7; D possibly corresponds to TRBD1 (6 bases). Germline loops: CDR1 SGHNT, CDR2 YENEEA. Trimming removed 5 bases from V and 2 bases from J, with 10 bases in between. CDR3 size: 13 residues. The CDR3, as DNA: TGTGCCAGCAGCATCAGGGGCGCCTACGAGCAGTACTTC. Translating it yields CASSIRGAYEQYF.

V gene TRBV4-1 combines with J gene TRBJ2-1; a weak D match, TRBD2 (6 bases). CDR1 and CDR2 from the germline V gene are MGHRA and YSYEKL. The V end was cut by 1 base, the J end by 7 bases, with 8 bases between. The CDR3 totals 13 residues. CDR3 sequence reads: CASSQVGGNEQFF. CDR3 coding DNA: TGCGCCAGCAGCCAAGTGGGGGGAAATGAGCAGTTCTTC.

V and J are TRBV24-1 and TRBJ2-7, with D possibly being TRBD2 (5 bases). V lost 4 bases, J lost 2 bases, and 14 bases lay in between. This CDR3 is built from 15 residues. CDR1 is KGHDR and CDR2 is SFDVKD in the germline V gene. The CDR3 sequence is CATSDPGPGTYEQYF. Written as DNA, the CDR3 is TGTGCCACCAGTGACCCCGGACCGGGGACCTACGAGCAGTACTTC.

This chain connects TRBV28 to TRBJ1-1; 9 bases match TRBD1. This CDR3 spans 15 amino acids. J gave up 4 bases and V 6 bases, and 9 bases lay outside the gene matches. CDR1 is MDHEN, CDR2 SYDVKM, per germline. The CDR3 DNA follows: TGTGCCAGCAGAGAACAGGGGGCGCAAGGCACTGAAGCTTTCTTT. Amino acids: CASREQGAQGTEAFF. Full variable domain (rest looked up from reference TRBV28 and TRBJ1-1): DVKVTQSSRYLVKRTGEKVFLECVQDMDHENMFWYRQDPGLGLRLIYFSYDVKMKEKGDIPEGYSVSREKKERFSLILESASTNQTSMYLCASREQGAQGTEAFFGQGTRLTVV.

This clone showed up just once. The rearrangement links TRBV5-1 to TRBJ2-3; no reliable D call. V gave up 4 bases and J gave up 4 bases, with 13 bases separating them. This CDR3 has 14 residues. The germline V gene has CDR1 SGHRS and CDR2 YFSETQ. CDR3 nucleotides: TGCGCCAGCAGCCCCCGATCAGGTGCAGATACGCAGTATTTT. Its translation is CASSPRSGADTQYF.